Listed here are 19 T cell receptor beta chains from one sample, sequenced in a study of T cells in Graves' hyperthyroidism and ophthalmopathy. Amplification yielded TCR beta CDR3 regions, with RNA transcripts as the source. HTBI primers drove first-round RT-PCR of the TCR CDR3. TCRdb analysed the multiplex PCR reads with MiXCR anew, one entry per CDR3 protein. Among approximately 600,000 distinct CDR3 sequences, roughly 17% were seen once, and the ten largest hold less than 4.5%. The sample taken for sequencing was blood. Receptor source: a woman in her 30s with Graves' hyperthyroidism.

This clonotype occurred many times. The V and J genes are TRBV5-6 and TRBJ1-1, with TRBD1 matching 10 bases. The CDR3 sequence is 17 residues long. Trimming at V came to 0 bases and at J to 4 bases, leaving 9 bases not matched to a gene. CDR1 is SGHDT and CDR2 is YYEEEE in the germline V gene. The CDR3 here is CASSLETGGLSGTEAFF. CDR3 sequence (DNA): TGTGCCAGCAGCTTGGAGACAGGGGGCTTGTCTGGCACTGAAGCTTTCTTT.

The table lists this clonotype with a few counts. The genes are TRBV6-1 and TRBJ2-7, with TRBD2 as a possible D gene (7 bases). Trimming cost V 5 bases and J 7 bases, with 21 bases left between them. The CDR3 has 15 residues. Germline V lookup: CDR1 MNHNS, CDR2 SASEGT. The CDR3 region is CASSSAGGGGGEQYF. Written as DNA, the CDR3 is TGTGCCAGCAGTTCAGCCGGCGGAGGGGGGGGTGAGCAGTACTTC.

At least ten counts were recorded for this clonotype. The genes are TRBV7-9 and TRBJ2-5, with TRBD1 matching 9 bases. Per germline, CDR1 SEHNR and CDR2 FQNEAQ (reference sequence). CDR3 length: 14 amino acids. The trim removed 6 bases at V and 4 bases at J, leaving 6 bases unmatched. The CDR3, as DNA: TGTGCCAGCAGGCCGACAGGGGGGAGAGAGACCCAGTACTTC. Translated, it gives CASRPTGGRETQYF.

The CDR3 loop is CASTRRETGGTEAFF. The CDR3 bases are TGTGCCAGCACTCGGAGGGAGACAGGGGGCACTGAAGCTTTCTTT. This sequence joins TRBV4-2 and TRBJ1-1; 9 bases match TRBD1. In germline, CDR1 is LGHNA, CDR2 YNFKEQ. This CDR3 comprises 15 residues. V lost 7 bases and J lost 4; bases outside the gene matches: 10.

In its sample, this clonotype was seen a few times. The rearrangement uses TRBV15 and TRBJ1-5, with 10 nucleotides matching TRBD1. After removal of 5 bases from V and 6 bases from J, the junction contained 4 bases not matched to a gene. Germline CDR1 reads LNHNV; CDR2 reads YYDKDF (reference sequence). There are 14 residues in the CDR3. CDR3: CATSGDRGTQPQHF. In DNA form, the CDR3 reads TGTGCCACCAGCGGGGACAGGGGCACTCAGCCCCAGCATTTT.

This clonotype was observed many times. CDR3 in amino acids: CSAPGIRFTNEQFF. DNA of the CDR3: TGCAGTGCTCCTGGCATCAGATTCACCAATGAGCAGTTCTTC. The J gene is TRBJ2-1, the V gene TRBV20-1; D not certain. This CDR3 is built from 14 residues. V lost 5 bases and J 6 bases, leaving 17 bases between the germline ends. The germline gives CDR1 DFQATT, CDR2 SNEGSKA (reference sequence).

The sample holds a few counts of this clonotype. The CDR3 DNA reads as TGTGCCAGCACTGGGACAGATCACACTGAAGCTTTCTTT. This codes for CASTGTDHTEAFF. The J gene is TRBJ1-1, the V gene TRBV6-1, with 7 nucleotides matching TRBD1. Germline V gene data show CDR1 as MNHNS and CDR2 as SASEGT. The V gene end was trimmed by 7 bases and the J gene end by 3 bases; junction bases not matched to a gene: 5. This CDR3 is 13 amino acids long.

The genes are TRBV2 and TRBJ2-7, with unresolved D. The CDR3 covers 13 residues. Germline CDR1 reads SNHLY; CDR2 reads FYNNEI. V was trimmed by 7 bases and J by 7 bases, leaving 17 bases between them. CDR3 nucleotide sequence: TGTGCCAGCACCTCACCGACGGATGGGGAGCAGTACTTC. It yields the protein CASTSPTDGEQYF. The whole variable domain, remainder taken from reference TRBV2 and TRBJ2-7, is EPEVTQTPSHQVTQMGQEVILRCVPISNHLYFYWYRQILGQKVEFLVSFYNNEISEKSEIFDDQFSVERPDGSNFTLKIRSTKLEDSAMYFCASTSPTDGEQYFGPGTRLTVT.

The J gene is TRBJ2-7, the V gene TRBV7-9; perhaps TRBD2 as D (5 bases). The length of the CDR3 is 12 residues. CDR1 is SEHNR and CDR2 is FQNEAQ in the germline V gene (reference sequence). V lost 7 bases and J lost 3, with 10 bases in between. The CDR3 region is CASKDGGYEQYF. The CDR3 DNA reads as TGTGCCAGCAAGGACGGAGGCTACGAGCAGTACTTC.

This clonotype was seen many times. V usage is TRBV28 and J usage is TRBJ1-1; no firm D call. In germline, CDR1 is MDHEN, CDR2 SYDVKM. V was clipped by 7 bases and J by 0 bases, with 15 bases between them. The CDR3 has 15 amino acids. CDR3 sequence reads: CASIGADFMNTEAFF. CDR3 DNA sequence: TGTGCCAGCATCGGCGCAGACTTTATGAACACTGAAGCTTTCTTT.

The chain recombines TRBV10-3 with TRBJ2-1; 10 nucleotides line up with TRBD2. After removal of 0 bases from V and 9 bases from J, the junction contained 8 bases not matched to a gene. Germline lookup yields CDR1 ENHRY and CDR2 SYGVKD. This CDR3 is built from 16 residues. CDR3 DNA sequence: TGTGCCATCAGTGAGTCACTAGCGGGACAGGATGGTGAGCAGTTCTTC. It is translated as CAISESLAGQDGEQFF.

This clonotype has more than one count but fewer than ten. V gene TRBV28 combines with J gene TRBJ2-5, with 10 bases identical to TRBD2. Looked up from germline, CDR1 is MDHEN and CDR2 is SYDVKM. There are 16 residues in the CDR3. Unmatched junction bases numbered 7, after V lost 2 bases and J lost 4 bases. The CDR3 DNA reads TGTGCCAGCAGTTTAGTTCTAGCGGGAGTCCTAGAGACCCAGTACTTC. It encodes CASSLVLAGVLETQYF.

In this sample, this clonotype turned up many times. The V call is TRBV2, the J call TRBJ2-1, with D possibly being TRBD1 or TRBD2 (5 bases each). This CDR3 contains 14 residues. V shed 7 bases and J shed 2 bases, with 12 bases lying between them. CDR1 is SNHLY, CDR2 FYNNEI, per germline. This CDR3 is CASMWGSAYNEQFF. The CDR3 region has the DNA TGTGCCAGCATGTGGGGGTCCGCCTACAATGAGCAGTTCTTC. The whole variable domain, filled in from reference TRBV2 and TRBJ2-1, reads EPEVTQTPSHQVTQMGQEVILRCVPISNHLYFYWYRQILGQKVEFLVSFYNNEISEKSEIFDDQFSVERPDGSNFTLKIRSTKLEDSAMYFCASMWGSAYNEQFFGPGTRLTVL.

The chain couples TRBV5-1 to TRBJ1-6; D is unresolved. Trimming stripped 4 bases from V and 7 bases from J, with 15 bases between. There are 15 residues in the CDR3. Germline V CDR1 and CDR2: SGHRS, YFSETQ. The CDR3 bases are TGCGCCAGCAGCCGGACCGACGGCAGGAATTCACCCCTCCACTTT. Its translation: CASSRTDGRNSPLHF.

This clonotype was recorded many times. The chain joins TRBV7-2 to TRBJ2-3, with a weak D call TRBD1 (6 bases). V lost 4 bases, J lost 3 bases, and 11 bases lay in between. The CDR3 contains 14 residues. Germline loops: CDR1 SGHTA, CDR2 FQGNSA. The CDR3 sequence is CASSYPTGTDTQYF. The CDR3 coding sequence is TGTGCCAGCAGCTACCCCACAGGGACAGATACGCAGTATTTT.

This clonotype was observed a few times. The chain joins TRBV6-5 to TRBJ2-4, with 9 bases that match TRBD2. Germline loops: CDR1 MNHEY, CDR2 SVGAGI. The CDR3 totals 15 residues. J gave up 8 bases and V 4 bases, and 9 bases lay outside the gene matches. In DNA, the CDR3 is TGTGCCAGCAGTTCTAATAGCGGGAGAAGGGACATTCAGTACTTC. Translation: CASSSNSGRRDIQYF.

This clonotype has a handful of counts. The chain has TRBV7-9 and TRBJ2-5, with unresolved D. Germline V gene lookup returns CDR1 SEHNR and CDR2 FQNEAQ (reference sequence). The CDR3 contains 12 residues. With 2 bases removed from V and 5 bases from J, the gap between germline ends came to 6 bases. The CDR3 protein is CASSLNDETQYF. CDR3 nucleotides: TGTGCCAGCAGCTTAAACGACGAGACCCAGTACTTC. Full variable domain (remainder filled in from reference TRBV7-9 and TRBJ2-5): DTGVSQNPRHKITKRGQNVTFRCDPISEHNRLYWYRQTLGQGPEFLTYFQNEAQLEKSRLLSDRFSAERPKGSFSTLEIQRTEQGDSAMYLCASSLNDETQYFGPGTRLLVL.

The chain is built from TRBV12-3 or TRBV12-4 and TRBJ1-2; tentatively, D is TRBD1 (6 bases). The CDR3 loop spans 15 amino acids. The V end lost 4 bases, the J end lost 4 bases, and 16 bases lay between the germline ends. CDR3 sequence: CASSSRRGGVYGYTF. The CDR3 DNA sequence: TGTGCCAGCAGTTCCCGAAGGGGGGGCGTCTATGGCTACACCTTC.

This clonotype was counted at least ten times. The V call is TRBV6-2 or TRBV6-3, the J call TRBJ2-2; D not certain. Looked up from germline, CDR1 is MNHEY and CDR2 is SVGEGT. The V end was cut by 7 bases, the J end by 5 bases, with 17 bases between. This CDR3 region has 15 residues. The chain's CDR3 is CASKREELTTGELFF. CDR3 nucleotides: TGTGCCAGCAAAAGAGAAGAACTAACGACCGGGGAGCTGTTTTTT.